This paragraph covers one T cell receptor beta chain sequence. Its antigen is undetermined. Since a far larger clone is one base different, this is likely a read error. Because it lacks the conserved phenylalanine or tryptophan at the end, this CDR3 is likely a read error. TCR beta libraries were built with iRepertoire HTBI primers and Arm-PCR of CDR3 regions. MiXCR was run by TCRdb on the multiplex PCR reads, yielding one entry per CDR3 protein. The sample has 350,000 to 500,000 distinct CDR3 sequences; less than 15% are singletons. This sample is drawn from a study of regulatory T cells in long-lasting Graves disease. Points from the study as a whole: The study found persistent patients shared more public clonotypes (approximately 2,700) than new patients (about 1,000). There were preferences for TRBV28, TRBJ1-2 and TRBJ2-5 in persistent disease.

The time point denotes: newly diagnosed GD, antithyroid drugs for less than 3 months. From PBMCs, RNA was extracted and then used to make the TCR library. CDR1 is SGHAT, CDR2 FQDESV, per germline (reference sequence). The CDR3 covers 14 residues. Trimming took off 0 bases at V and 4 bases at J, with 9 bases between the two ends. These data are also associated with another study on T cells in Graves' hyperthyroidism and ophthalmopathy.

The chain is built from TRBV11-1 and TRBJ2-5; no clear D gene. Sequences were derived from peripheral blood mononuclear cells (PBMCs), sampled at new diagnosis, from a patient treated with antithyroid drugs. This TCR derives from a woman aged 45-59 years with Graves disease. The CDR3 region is CASSLAPGRETQYY. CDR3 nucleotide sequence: TGTGCCAGCAGCTTAGCCCCGGGTCGAGAGACCCAGTACTAC.